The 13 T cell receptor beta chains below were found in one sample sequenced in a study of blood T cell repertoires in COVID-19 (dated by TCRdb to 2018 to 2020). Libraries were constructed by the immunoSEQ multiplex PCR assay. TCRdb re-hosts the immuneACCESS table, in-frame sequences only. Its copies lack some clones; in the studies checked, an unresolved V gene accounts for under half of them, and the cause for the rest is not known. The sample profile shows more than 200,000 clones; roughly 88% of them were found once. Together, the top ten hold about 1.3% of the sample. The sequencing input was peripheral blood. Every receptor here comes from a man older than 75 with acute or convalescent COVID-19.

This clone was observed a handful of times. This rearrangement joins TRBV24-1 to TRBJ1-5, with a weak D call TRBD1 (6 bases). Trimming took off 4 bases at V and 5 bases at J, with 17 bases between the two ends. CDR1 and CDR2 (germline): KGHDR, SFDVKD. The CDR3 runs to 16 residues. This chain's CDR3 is CATSDPRGGGDQPQHF. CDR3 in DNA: TGTGCCACCAGTGACCCTCGGGGGGGCGGAGATCAGCCCCAGCATTTT.

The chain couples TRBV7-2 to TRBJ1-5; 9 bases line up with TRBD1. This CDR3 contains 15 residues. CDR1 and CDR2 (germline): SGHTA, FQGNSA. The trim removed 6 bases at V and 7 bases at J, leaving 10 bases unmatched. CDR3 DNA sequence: TGTGCCAGCAGGTTACAGGGGGCCTTTTCCCAGCCCCAGCATTTT. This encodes CASRLQGAFSQPQHF.

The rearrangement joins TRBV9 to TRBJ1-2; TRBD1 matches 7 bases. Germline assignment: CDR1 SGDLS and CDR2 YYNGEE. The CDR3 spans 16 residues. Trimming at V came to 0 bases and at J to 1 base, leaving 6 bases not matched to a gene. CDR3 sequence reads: CASSVAAGGDNYGYTF. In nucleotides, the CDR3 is TGTGCCAGCAGCGTAGCCGCAGGGGGTGATAACTATGGCTACACCTTC.

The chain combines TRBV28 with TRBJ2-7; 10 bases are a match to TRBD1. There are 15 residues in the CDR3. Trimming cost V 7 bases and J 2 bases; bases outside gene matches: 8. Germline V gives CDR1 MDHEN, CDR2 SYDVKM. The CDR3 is CASIPAGTGAYEQYF. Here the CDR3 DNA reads TGTGCCAGCATTCCGGCGGGGACAGGGGCCTACGAGCAGTACTTC. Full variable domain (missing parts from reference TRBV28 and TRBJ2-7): DVKVTQSSRYLVKRTGEKVFLECVQDMDHENMFWYRQDPGLGLRLIYFSYDVKMKEKGDIPEGYSVSREKKERFSLILESASTNQTSMYLCASIPAGTGAYEQYFGPGTRLTVT.

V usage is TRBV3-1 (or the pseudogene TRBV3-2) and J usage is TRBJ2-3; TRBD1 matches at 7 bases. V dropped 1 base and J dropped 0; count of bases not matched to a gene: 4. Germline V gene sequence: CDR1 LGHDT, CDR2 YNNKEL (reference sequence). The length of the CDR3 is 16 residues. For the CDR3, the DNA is TGTGCCAGCAGCCAAGGAAGGGACAGCAGCACAGATACGCAGTATTTT. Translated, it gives CASSQGRDSSTDTQYF.

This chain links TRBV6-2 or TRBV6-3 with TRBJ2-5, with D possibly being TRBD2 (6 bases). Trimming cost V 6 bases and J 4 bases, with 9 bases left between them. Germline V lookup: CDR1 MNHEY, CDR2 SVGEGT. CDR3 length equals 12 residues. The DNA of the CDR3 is TGTGCCAGCAGCCTTAGCGGAGAGACCCAGTACTTC. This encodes CASSLSGETQYF.

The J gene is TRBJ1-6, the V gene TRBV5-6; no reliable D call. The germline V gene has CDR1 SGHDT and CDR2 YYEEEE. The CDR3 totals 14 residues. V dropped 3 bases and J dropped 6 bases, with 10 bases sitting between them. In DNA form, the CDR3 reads TGTGCCAGCAGCTCCCCTCTTAGTAATTCACCCCTCCACTTT. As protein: CASSSPLSNSPLHF.

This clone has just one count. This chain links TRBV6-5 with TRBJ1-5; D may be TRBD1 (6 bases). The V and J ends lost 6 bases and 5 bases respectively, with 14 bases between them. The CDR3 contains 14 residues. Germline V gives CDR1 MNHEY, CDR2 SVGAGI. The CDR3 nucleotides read TGTGCCAGCAGCCGCAGACAGGCCCATCAGCCCCAGCATTTT. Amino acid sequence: CASSRRQAHQPQHF.

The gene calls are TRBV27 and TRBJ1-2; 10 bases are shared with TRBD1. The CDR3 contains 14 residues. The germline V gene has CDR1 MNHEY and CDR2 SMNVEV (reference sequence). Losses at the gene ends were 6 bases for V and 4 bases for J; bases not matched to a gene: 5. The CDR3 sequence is CASRGQGELYGYTF. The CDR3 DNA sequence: TGTGCCAGCAGAGGACAGGGGGAGCTCTATGGCTACACCTTC.

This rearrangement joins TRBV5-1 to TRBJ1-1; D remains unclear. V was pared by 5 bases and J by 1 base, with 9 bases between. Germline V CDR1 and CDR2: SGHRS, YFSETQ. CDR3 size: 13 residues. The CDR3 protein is CASRQTQNTEAFF. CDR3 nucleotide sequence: TGCGCCAGCAGACAAACCCAGAACACTGAAGCTTTCTTT.

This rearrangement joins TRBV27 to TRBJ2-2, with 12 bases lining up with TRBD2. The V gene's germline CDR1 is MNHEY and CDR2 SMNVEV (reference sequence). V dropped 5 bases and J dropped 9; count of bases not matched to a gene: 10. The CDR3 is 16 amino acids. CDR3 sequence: CASSNGLAGLRRELFF. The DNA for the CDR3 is TGTGCCAGCAGTAATGGACTAGCGGGGTTGAGACGGGAGCTGTTTTTT.

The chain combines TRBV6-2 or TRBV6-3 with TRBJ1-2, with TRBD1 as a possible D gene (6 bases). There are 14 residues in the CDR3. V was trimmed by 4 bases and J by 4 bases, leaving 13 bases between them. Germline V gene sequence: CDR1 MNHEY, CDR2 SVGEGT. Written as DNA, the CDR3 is TGTGCCAGCAGTTCCCTGGACAGAATCTATGGCTACACCTTC. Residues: CASSSLDRIYGYTF.

The DNA for the CDR3 is TGTGCCAGCAGCTTAGGCGGGATCTACGAGCAGTACTTC. Protein sequence: CASSLGGIYEQYF. This chain uses TRBV7-9 with TRBJ2-7; weak D call: TRBD2 (6 bases). The V and J ends lost 1 base and 3 bases respectively, with 7 bases between them. Germline V CDR1 and CDR2: SEHNR, FQNEAQ (reference sequence). This CDR3 has 13 residues. The entire variable domain, with the rest obtained from reference TRBV7-9 and TRBJ2-7, is as follows: DTGVSQNPRHKITKRGQNVTFRCDPISEHNRLYWYRQTLGQGPEFLTYFQNEAQLEKSRLLSDRFSAERPKGSFSTLEIQRTEQGDSAMYLCASSLGGIYEQYFGPGTRLTVT.